A single sample gave rise to the 27 T cell receptor beta chains below, sequenced in a study of OX40 agonist ivuxolimab in advanced cancers. Using immunoSEQ multiplex PCR, the repertoire was profiled, and TCRdb retains in-frame clones only, with some absent. This sample carries more than 100,000 clones, roughly nine tenths of them seen once, and the ten largest clones take 0.55%. The source material was CD4+ or CD8+ T cells sorted from blood, sampled in a trial of the OX40 agonist ivuxolimab. The receptors come from an adult with an advanced solid tumor such as melanoma, head and neck, liver or kidney cancer.

The CDR3 nucleotides are TGTGCCAGCAGCTTAGGAGCGGGGGGGTACAATGAGCAGTTCTTC. Translation gives CASSLGAGGYNEQFF. This rearrangement joins TRBV11-3 to TRBJ2-1; TRBD2 aligns across 10 bases. There are 15 residues in the CDR3. V was clipped by 1 base and J by 4 bases; unmatched bases: 1. The V gene's germline CDR1 is SGHNT and CDR2 YENEEA.

The chain employs TRBV6-5 and TRBJ2-3, with a tentative D call TRBD1 (5 bases). Germline CDR1 reads MNHEY; CDR2 reads SVGAGI. The CDR3 loop spans 11 amino acids. The CDR3, as DNA: TGTGTTAGTTGGGGCGCAGATACGCAGTATTTT. The encoded protein is CVSWGADTQYF.

V usage is TRBV9 and J usage is TRBJ2-2, with no clear D. The V and J ends lost 6 bases and 4 bases respectively, with 10 bases between them. The CDR3 is made up of 13 amino acids. In germline, CDR1 is SGDLS, CDR2 YYNGEE. The CDR3 nucleotides are TGTGCCAGCAACCCCTCTATCACCGGGGAGCTGTTTTTT. This translates into CASNPSITGELFF.

The sample holds a few counts of this clone. The chain employs TRBV19 and TRBJ2-5; TRBD1 matches 7 bases. Unmatched junction bases numbered 11, after V lost 5 bases and J lost 5 bases. Germline CDR1 reads LNHDA; CDR2 reads SQIVND (reference sequence). The CDR3 consists of 15 residues. The CDR3 loop is CASSPRRQGLETQYF. CDR3 nucleotides: TGTGCCAGTAGTCCTCGCCGACAGGGTTTGGAGACCCAGTACTTC.

The J gene is TRBJ2-3, the V gene TRBV6-6; TRBD2 matches at 8 bases. The J segment lost 3 bases and the V segment lost 8 bases, leaving 13 bases of the junction unmatched. This CDR3 has 16 residues. Germline V lookup: CDR1 MNHNY, CDR2 SVGAGI (reference sequence). CDR3 protein: CASGRRRKRGTDTQYF. CDR3 nucleotide sequence: TGTGCCAGCGGCCGAAGGCGCAAGCGGGGGACAGATACGCAGTATTTT.

The chain combines TRBV28 with TRBJ1-2, with D unclear. The germline gives CDR1 MDHEN, CDR2 SYDVKM. CDR3 size: 12 residues. The V gene lost 6 bases and the J gene lost 1 base, with 6 bases spanning the gap. CDR3 protein: CASSLSNYGYTF. Here the CDR3 DNA reads TGTGCCAGCAGCCTAAGTAACTATGGCTACACCTTC.

The chain has TRBV7-2 and TRBJ2-5; tentatively, D is TRBD1 or TRBD2 (5 bases each). CDR3 length: 17 residues. Looked up from germline, CDR1 is SGHTA and CDR2 is FQGNSA. V was shortened by 1 base and J by 5 bases, with 20 bases between the two germline ends. CDR3: CASSLGAGSEFWETQYF. For the CDR3, the DNA is TGTGCCAGCAGCTTAGGGGCAGGGAGCGAGTTTTGGGAGACCCAGTACTTC.

The genes are TRBV5-4 and TRBJ2-7; a possible D gene is TRBD1 (6 bases). V dropped 0 bases and J dropped 3 bases, with 10 bases sitting between them. There are 14 residues in the CDR3. Germline V gives CDR1 SGHNT, CDR2 YYREEE (reference sequence). CDR3 loop: CASSLATGFYEQYF. The CDR3 DNA reads TGTGCCAGCAGCTTGGCCACAGGGTTCTACGAGCAGTACTTC.

This chain connects TRBV6-5 to TRBJ2-7; D is undetermined. This CDR3 has 11 residues. V was pared by 4 bases and J by 3 bases, with 4 bases between. Germline CDR1 and CDR2: MNHEY and SVGAGI. In DNA form, the CDR3 reads TGTGCCAGCAGTTCAGTCTACGAGCAGTACTTC. Its protein is CASSSVYEQYF.

This clone was recorded once. V is TRBV10-3 and J is TRBJ1-2; 7 bases line up with TRBD1. V lost 6 bases, J lost 0 bases, and 4 bases stayed unmatched. The CDR3 is made up of 14 amino acids. The germline V gene encodes CDR1 ENHRY and CDR2 SYGVKD. The CDR3 spells CAIRGDRANYGYTF. CDR3 bases: TGTGCCATCAGGGGGGACAGAGCTAACTATGGCTACACCTTC.

The rearrangement joins TRBV7-3 to TRBJ1-2, with TRBD1 matching 8 bases. The CDR3 has 14 residues. The V gene end was trimmed by 5 bases and the J gene end by 7 bases; junction bases not matched to a gene: 9. Germline V CDR1 and CDR2: SGHTA, FQGTGA. The CDR3 DNA follows: TGTGCCAGCAGCCTGACAGGGGCCCTAGGTGGCTACACCTTC. This sequence encodes CASSLTGALGGYTF. Filled out from reference TRBV7-3 and TRBJ1-2, the complete variable domain reads GAGVSQTPSNKVTEKGKYVELRCDPISGHTALYWYRQSLGQGPEFLIYFQGTGAADDSGLPNDRFFAVRPEGSVSTLKIQRTERGDSAVYLCASSLTGALGGYTFGSGTRLTVV.

The chain has TRBV12-1 and TRBJ2-5; TRBD1 is taken as the D call from the table, unchecked against the DNA. TRBV12-1 corresponds to a pseudogene. The CDR3 extends over 13 amino acids. The CDR3 region is CASSLGLAETQYF. The CDR3, as DNA: TGTGCCAGCAGCCTGGGCCTGGCGGAGACCCAGTACTTC.

The genes are TRBV28 and TRBJ1-4; D call uncertain. This CDR3 is built from 13 residues. V was trimmed by 2 bases and J by 3 bases, leaving 4 bases between them. In germline, CDR1 is MDHEN, CDR2 SYDVKM. The CDR3 DNA sequence: TGTGCCAGCAGTTTAATATCTAATGAAAAACTGTTTTTT. It is translated as CASSLISNEKLFF.

This clone has more than one count but fewer than ten. The genes are TRBV28 and TRBJ1-6; 9 bases map to TRBD1. The CDR3 totals 13 residues. The germline V gene has CDR1 MDHEN and CDR2 SYDVKM. Germline trimming cut 6 bases from V and 9 bases from J; bases unmatched to any gene: 3. The CDR3 is CASRGTGSSPLHF. The CDR3 bases are TGTGCCAGCAGGGGGACAGGGAGTTCACCCCTCCACTTT.

This rearrangement joins TRBV7-8 to TRBJ2-3; no clear D. The CDR3 extends over 11 amino acids. Germline CDR1 SGHVS, CDR2 FQNEAQ. Trimming removed 3 bases at V and 6 bases at J, with 4 bases between. CDR3 DNA: TGTGCCAGCAGCTTTAAGGATACGCAGTATTTT. Amino acid sequence: CASSFKDTQYF.

The chain uses TRBV4-3 and TRBJ2-7; a possible D gene is TRBD1 (6 bases). V dropped 1 base and J dropped 2 bases, with 12 bases sitting between them. The CDR3 is made up of 15 amino acids. CDR1 and CDR2 from the germline V gene are LGHNA and YSLEER. In DNA, the CDR3 is TGCGCCAGCAGCCAAGCGCCAGGGGCGACCTACGAGCAGTACTTC. This translates into CASSQAPGATYEQYF.

This CDR3 reads CASSPGHGATF. The CDR3 DNA follows: TGTGCCAGCAGCCCCGGACACGGGGCCACCTTC. The V and J genes are TRBV7-2 and TRBJ1-2; the D gene is possibly TRBD1 (5 bases). The CDR3 has 11 residues. V lost 5 bases and J lost 13, with 14 bases in between. Germline V gene lookup returns CDR1 SGHTA and CDR2 FQGNSA. Drawing the rest from reference TRBV7-2 and TRBJ1-2, the complete variable domain is GAGVSQSPSNKVTEKGKDVELRCDPISGHTALYWYRQSLGQGLEFLIYFQGNSAPDKSGLPSDRFSAERTGGSVSTLTIQRTQQEDSAVYLCASSPGHGATFGSGTRLTVV.

This clone was seen a single time. V usage is TRBV18 and J usage is TRBJ2-1; 9 positions match TRBD2. The germline V gene encodes CDR1 KGHSH and CDR2 LQKENI. Unmatched junction bases numbered 10, after V lost 7 bases and J lost 9 bases. There are 14 residues in the CDR3. CDR3 in DNA: TGTGCCAGCTTCCCCGGGACTAGCTCCCCTGAGCAGTTCTTC. Its protein product is CASFPGTSSPEQFF.

V usage is TRBV7-9 and J usage is TRBJ2-7, with D unclear. The germline V gene encodes CDR1 SEHNR and CDR2 FQNEAQ (reference sequence). Trimming removed 3 bases from V and 6 bases from J, with 12 bases in between. This CDR3 has 13 amino acids. The CDR3 spells CASSFDSRSEQYF. CDR3 nucleotide sequence: TGTGCCAGCAGCTTCGATTCCCGTTCCGAGCAGTACTTC.

The V and J genes are TRBV7-9 and TRBJ2-5; TRBD2 matches at 9 bases. In germline, CDR1 is SEHNR, CDR2 FQNEAQ (reference sequence). Trimming cost V 0 bases and J 4 bases; bases outside gene matches: 3. The CDR3 runs 15 residues. In nucleotides, the CDR3 is TGTGCCAGCAGCTTAGCTAGCGGGGGTGGAGAGACCCAGTACTTC. This encodes CASSLASGGGETQYF.

This clone appeared a single time. The chain is built from TRBV11-2 and TRBJ1-1; TRBD1 agrees at 8 bases. The CDR3 loop spans 16 amino acids. J lost 4 bases, V lost 5 bases, and 12 bases had no gene match. Germline assignment: CDR1 SGHAT and CDR2 FQNNGV. The DNA of the CDR3 is TGTGCCAGCAGCGCGGCCGGGACAGGCTTTTTCACTGAAGCTTTCTTT. It yields the protein CASSAAGTGFFTEAFF.

The rearrangement uses TRBV10-3 and TRBJ1-4; TRBD1 is a possible D gene (6 bases). Trimming shortened V by 2 bases and J by 11 bases, and 15 bases separated the two germline ends. CDR1 and CDR2 from the germline V gene are ENHRY and SYGVKD. The length of the CDR3 is 14 residues. CDR3 amino acids: CAISERADQGKLFF. The CDR3 DNA is TGTGCCATCAGTGAGAGGGCGGACCAGGGGAAACTGTTTTTT.

The chain has TRBV19 and TRBJ1-4; 7 bases fit TRBD1. The V gene end was trimmed by 5 bases and the J gene end by 7 bases; junction bases not matched to a gene: 4. Germline V gene data show CDR1 as LNHDA and CDR2 as SQIVND (reference sequence). The CDR3 runs to 13 residues. CDR3: CASSEGGSEKLFF. The CDR3 bases are TGTGCCAGTAGTGAAGGGGGCTCTGAAAAACTGTTTTTT.

The chain employs TRBV6-1 and TRBJ2-7; D may be TRBD1 (5 bases). The CDR3 runs to 15 residues. Per germline, CDR1 MNHNS and CDR2 SASEGT. V lost 2 bases and J lost 2, with 13 bases in between. CDR3 protein: CASSERGTGAYEQYF. DNA of the CDR3: TGTGCCAGCAGTGAAAGGGGAACCGGAGCCTACGAGCAGTACTTC.

The CDR3 loop is CASSAMTGPLHF. The DNA for the CDR3 is TGTGCCAGCAGCGCAATGACAGGACCCCTCCACTTT. The chain has TRBV14 and TRBJ1-6, with D possibly TRBD1 on 6 matching bases. CDR3 length: 12 amino acids. The V gene lost 5 bases and the J gene lost 12 bases, with 11 bases spanning the gap. CDR1 and CDR2 from the germline V gene are SGHDN and FVKESK.

The chain employs TRBV19 and TRBJ2-1; 16 bases match TRBD2. The CDR3 is made up of 16 amino acids. The germline V gene has CDR1 LNHDA and CDR2 SQIVND (reference sequence). Trimming took 7 bases from V and 5 from J; bases not matched to a gene: 5. CDR3: CASMGTSGGEDNEQFF. As DNA, the CDR3 is TGTGCCAGTATGGGGACTAGCGGGGGGGAAGACAATGAGCAGTTCTTC.

This clone was detected only a few times. The V and J genes are TRBV7-9 and TRBJ1-2, with D tentatively TRBD1 (5 bases). Germline V gives CDR1 SEHNR, CDR2 FQNEAQ (reference sequence). V was shortened by 4 bases and J by 2 bases, with 11 bases between the two germline ends. CDR3 length: 14 residues. The CDR3 spells CASSSGTENYGYTF. CDR3 nucleotides: TGTGCCAGCAGCTCGGGGACGGAGAACTATGGCTACACCTTC.